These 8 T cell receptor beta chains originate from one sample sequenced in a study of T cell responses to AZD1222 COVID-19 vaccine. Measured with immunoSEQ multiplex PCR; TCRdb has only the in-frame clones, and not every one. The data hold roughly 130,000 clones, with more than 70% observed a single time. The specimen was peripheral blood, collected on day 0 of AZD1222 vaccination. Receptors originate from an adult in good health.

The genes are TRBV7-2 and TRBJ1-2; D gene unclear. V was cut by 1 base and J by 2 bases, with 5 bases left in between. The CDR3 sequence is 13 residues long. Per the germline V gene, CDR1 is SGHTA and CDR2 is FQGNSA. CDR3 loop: CASSLVPNYGYTF. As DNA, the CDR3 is TGTGCCAGCAGCTTAGTACCAAACTATGGCTACACCTTC. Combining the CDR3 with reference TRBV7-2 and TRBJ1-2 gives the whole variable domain GAGVSQSPSNKVTEKGKDVELRCDPISGHTALYWYRQSLGQGLEFLIYFQGNSAPDKSGLPSDRFSAERTGGSVSTLTIQRTQQEDSAVYLCASSLVPNYGYTFGSGTRLTVV.

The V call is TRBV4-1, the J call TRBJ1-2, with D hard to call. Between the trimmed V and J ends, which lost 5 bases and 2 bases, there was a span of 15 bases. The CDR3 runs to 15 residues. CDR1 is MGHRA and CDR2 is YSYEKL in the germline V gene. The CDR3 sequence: CASSSPWKTNYGYTF. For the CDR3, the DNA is TGCGCCAGCAGCTCCCCTTGGAAGACAAACTATGGCTACACCTTC.

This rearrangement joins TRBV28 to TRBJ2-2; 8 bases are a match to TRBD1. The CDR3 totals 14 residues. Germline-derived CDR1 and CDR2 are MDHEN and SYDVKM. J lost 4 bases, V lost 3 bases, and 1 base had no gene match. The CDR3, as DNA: TGTGCCAGCAGTTTTGACAGGGGCACCGGGGAGCTGTTTTTT. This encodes CASSFDRGTGELFF.

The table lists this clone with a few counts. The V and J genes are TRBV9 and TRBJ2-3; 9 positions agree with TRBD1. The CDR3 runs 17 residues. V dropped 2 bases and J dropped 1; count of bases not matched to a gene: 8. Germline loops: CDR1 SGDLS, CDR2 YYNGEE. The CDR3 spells CASSVWGQGFGTDTQYF. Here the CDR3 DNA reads TGTGCCAGCAGCGTCTGGGGACAGGGATTTGGCACAGATACGCAGTATTTT. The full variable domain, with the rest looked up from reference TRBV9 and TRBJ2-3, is DSGVTQTPKHLITATGQRVTLRCSPRSGDLSVYWYQQSLDQGLQFLIQYYNGEERAKGNILERFSAQQFPDLHSELNLSSLELGDSALYFCASSVWGQGFGTDTQYFGPGTRLTVL.

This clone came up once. The CDR3 loop is CASSLAGTVQETQYF. The CDR3 bases are TGCGCCAGCAGCTTGGCCGGCACAGTTCAGGAGACCCAGTACTTC. The chain uses TRBV5-1 and TRBJ2-5, with D uncertain. Germline CDR1 is SGHRS and CDR2 is YFSETQ. Trimming removed 0 bases from V and 5 bases from J, with 14 bases in between. CDR3 length: 15 amino acids. The full variable domain, completed using reference TRBV5-1 and TRBJ2-5, is KAGVTQTPRYLIKTRGQQVTLSCSPISGHRSVSWYQQTPGQGLQFLFEYFSETQRNKGNFPGRFSGRQFSNSRSEMNVSTLELGDSALYLCASSLAGTVQETQYFGPGTRLLVL.

The CDR3 region has the DNA TGTGCCAGCAGTTTAGAAGCCCGTTCTAGCGGGCAGAGCTACGAGCAGTACTTC. Its protein product is CASSLEARSSGQSYEQYF. The chain joins TRBV27 to TRBJ2-7, with 8 positions matching TRBD2. J gave up 3 bases and V 2 bases, and 15 bases lay outside the gene matches. The CDR3 spans 18 residues. The germline V gene encodes CDR1 MNHEY and CDR2 SMNVEV (reference sequence).

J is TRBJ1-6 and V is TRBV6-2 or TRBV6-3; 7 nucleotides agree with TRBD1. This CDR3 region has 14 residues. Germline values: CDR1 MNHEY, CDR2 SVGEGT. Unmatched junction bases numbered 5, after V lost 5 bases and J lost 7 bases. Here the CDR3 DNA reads TGTGCCAGCAGTCCCCCGGGACAGAATTCACCCCTCCACTTT. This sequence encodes CASSPPGQNSPLHF.

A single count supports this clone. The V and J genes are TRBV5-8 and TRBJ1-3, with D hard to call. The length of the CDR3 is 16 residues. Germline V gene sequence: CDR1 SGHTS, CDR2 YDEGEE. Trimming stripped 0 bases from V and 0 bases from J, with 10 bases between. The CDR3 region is CASSLAVLASGNTIYF. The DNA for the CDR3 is TGTGCCAGCAGCTTGGCGGTTCTCGCCTCTGGAAACACCATATATTTT. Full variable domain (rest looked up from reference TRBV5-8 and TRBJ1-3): EAGVTQSPTHLIKTRGQQATLRCSPISGHTSVYWYQQALGLGLQFLLWYDEGEERNRGNFPPRFSGRQFPNYSSELNVNALELEDSALYLCASSLAVLASGNTIYFGEGSWLTVV.